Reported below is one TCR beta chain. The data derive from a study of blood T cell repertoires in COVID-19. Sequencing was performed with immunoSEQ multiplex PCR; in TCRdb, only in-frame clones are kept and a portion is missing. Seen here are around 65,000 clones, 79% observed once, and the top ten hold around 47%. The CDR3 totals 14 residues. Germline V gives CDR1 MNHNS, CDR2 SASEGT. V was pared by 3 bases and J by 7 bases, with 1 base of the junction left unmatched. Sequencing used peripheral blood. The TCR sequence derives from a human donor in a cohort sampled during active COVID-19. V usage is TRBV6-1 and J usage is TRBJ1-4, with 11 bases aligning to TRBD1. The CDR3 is CASSEGTGGEKLFF. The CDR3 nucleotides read TGTGCCAGCAGTGAGGGGACAGGGGGTGAAAAACTGTTTTTT.